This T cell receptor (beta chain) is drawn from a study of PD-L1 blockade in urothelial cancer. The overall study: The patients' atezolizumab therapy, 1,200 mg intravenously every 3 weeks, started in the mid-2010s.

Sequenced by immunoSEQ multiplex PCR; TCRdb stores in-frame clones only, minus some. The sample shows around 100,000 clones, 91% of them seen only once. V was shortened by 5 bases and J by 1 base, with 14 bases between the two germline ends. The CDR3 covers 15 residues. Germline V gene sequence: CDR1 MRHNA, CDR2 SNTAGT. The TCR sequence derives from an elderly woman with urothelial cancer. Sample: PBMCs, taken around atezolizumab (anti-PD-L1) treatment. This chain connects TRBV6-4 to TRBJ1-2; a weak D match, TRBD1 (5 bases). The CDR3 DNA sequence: TGTGCCAGCAGTCGCGATGAGACAGTTAACTATGGCTACACCTTC. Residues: CASSRDETVNYGYTF.